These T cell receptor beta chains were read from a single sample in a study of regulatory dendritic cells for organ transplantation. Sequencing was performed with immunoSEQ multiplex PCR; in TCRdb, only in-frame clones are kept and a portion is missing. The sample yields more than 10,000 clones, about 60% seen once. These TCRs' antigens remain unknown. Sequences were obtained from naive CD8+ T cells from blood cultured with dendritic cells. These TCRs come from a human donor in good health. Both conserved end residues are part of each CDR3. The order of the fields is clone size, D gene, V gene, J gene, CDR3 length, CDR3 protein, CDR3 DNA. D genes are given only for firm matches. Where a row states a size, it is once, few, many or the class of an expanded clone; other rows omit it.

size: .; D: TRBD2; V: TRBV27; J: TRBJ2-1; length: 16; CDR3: CASSLLSGGSYNEQFF; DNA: TGTGCCAGCAGTTTATTATCCGGGGGGTCCTACAATGAGCAGTTCTTC
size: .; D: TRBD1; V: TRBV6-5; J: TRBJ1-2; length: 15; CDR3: CASLDPEQGGSGYTF; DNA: TGTGCCAGCCTCGACCCTGAACAGGGGGGCTCTGGCTACACCTTC
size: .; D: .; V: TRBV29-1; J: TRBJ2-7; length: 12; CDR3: CSAPGQGGEQYF; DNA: TGCAGCGCCCCTGGGCAGGGTGGGGAGCAGTACTTC
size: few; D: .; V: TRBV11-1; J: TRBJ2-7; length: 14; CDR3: CASSLYRGGYEQYF; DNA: TGTGCCAGCAGCTTATACAGGGGAGGCTACGAGCAGTACTTC
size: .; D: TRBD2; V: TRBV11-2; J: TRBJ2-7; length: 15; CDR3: CASRSSGGLPYEQYF; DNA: TGTGCCAGCAGGTCTAGCGGGGGGCTTCCCTACGAGCAGTACTTC
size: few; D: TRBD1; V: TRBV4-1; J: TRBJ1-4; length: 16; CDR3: CASSQEWAGGDEKLFF; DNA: TGCGCCAGCAGCCAAGAGTGGGCAGGGGGCGATGAAAAACTGTTTTTT
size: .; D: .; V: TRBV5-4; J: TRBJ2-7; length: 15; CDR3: CASSFGGALHYEQYF; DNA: TGTGCCAGCAGCTTTGGGGGGGCCCTCCACTACGAGCAGTACTTC
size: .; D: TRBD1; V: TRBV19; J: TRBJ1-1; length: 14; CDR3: CASSPSTGVTEAFF; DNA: TGTGCCAGTAGTCCAAGCACAGGGGTCACTGAAGCTTTCTTT
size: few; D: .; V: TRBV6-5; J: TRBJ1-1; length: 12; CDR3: CASSSSSVEAFF; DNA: TGTGCCAGCAGTTCGAGTTCCGTTGAAGCTTTCTTT
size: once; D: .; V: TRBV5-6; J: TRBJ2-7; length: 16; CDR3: CASSLTEGFSSYEQYF; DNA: TGTGCCAGCAGCTTGACGGAGGGTTTTTCTTCCTACGAGCAGTACTTC
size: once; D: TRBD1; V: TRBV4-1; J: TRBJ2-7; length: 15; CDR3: CASSHPGTGNYEQYF; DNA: TGCGCCAGCAGCCACCCCGGGACAGGTAACTACGAGCAGTACTTC
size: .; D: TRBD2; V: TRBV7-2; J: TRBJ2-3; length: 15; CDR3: CASSLTSGLLDTQYF; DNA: TGTGCCAGCAGCTTAACTAGCGGGCTTCTGGATACGCAGTATTTT
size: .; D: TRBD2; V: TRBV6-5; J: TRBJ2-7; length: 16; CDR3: CASSYSILAGGSEQYF; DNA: TGTGCCAGCAGTTACTCGATTTTAGCGGGGGGTAGCGAGCAGTACTTC
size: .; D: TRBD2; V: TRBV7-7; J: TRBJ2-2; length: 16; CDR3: CASSSPGGLNTGELFF; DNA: TGTGCCAGCAGCTCCCCGGGGGGGCTGAACACCGGGGAGCTGTTTTTT
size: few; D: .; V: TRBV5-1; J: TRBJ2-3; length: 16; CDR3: CASSGGTSSSTDTQYF; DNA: TGCGCCAGCAGCGGTGGGACATCGTCTAGCACAGATACGCAGTATTTT
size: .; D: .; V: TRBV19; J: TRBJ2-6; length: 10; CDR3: CATGVGVLTF; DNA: TGTGCCACAGGGGTTGGGGTCCTGACTTTC
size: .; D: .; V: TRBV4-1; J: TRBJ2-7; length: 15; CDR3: CASSQDRQVPSEQYF; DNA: TGCGCCAGCAGCCAAGATCGGCAGGTCCCCAGCGAGCAGTACTTC
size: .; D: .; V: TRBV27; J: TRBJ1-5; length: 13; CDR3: CASRKLGNQPQHF; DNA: TGTGCCAGCAGGAAACTAGGGAATCAGCCCCAGCATTTT
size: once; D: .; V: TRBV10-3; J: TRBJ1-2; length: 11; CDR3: CAISDQYGYTF; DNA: TGTGCCATCAGTGACCAGTATGGCTACACCTTC
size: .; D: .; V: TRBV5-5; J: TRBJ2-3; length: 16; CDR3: CASSFRGGQNSDTQYF; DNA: TGTGCCAGCAGCTTCCGCGGGGGACAAAATTCGGATACGCAGTATTTT
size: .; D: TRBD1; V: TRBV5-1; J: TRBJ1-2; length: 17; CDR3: CASSLVSGQGDVYGYTF; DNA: TGCGCCAGCAGCTTGGTCTCCGGACAGGGAGACGTCTATGGCTACACCTTC
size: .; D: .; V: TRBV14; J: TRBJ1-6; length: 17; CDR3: CASSQRGGISYNSPLHF; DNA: TGTGCCAGCAGCCAAAGGGGGGGCATCTCCTATAATTCACCCCTCCACTTT
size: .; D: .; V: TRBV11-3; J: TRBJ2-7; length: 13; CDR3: CASSLGQTYEQYF; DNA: TGTGCCAGCAGCTTAGGTCAGACCTACGAGCAGTACTTC
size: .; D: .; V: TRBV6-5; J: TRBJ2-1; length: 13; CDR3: CASSSRGYNEQFF; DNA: TGTGCCAGCAGTTCTCGGGGATACAATGAGCAGTTCTTC
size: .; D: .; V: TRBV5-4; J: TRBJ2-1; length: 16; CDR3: CASSLEATGLYNEQFF; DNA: TGTGCCAGCAGCTTGGAAGCCACAGGGTTATACAATGAGCAGTTCTTC
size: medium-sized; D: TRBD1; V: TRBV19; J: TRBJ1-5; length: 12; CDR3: CATRTGAQPQHF; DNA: TGTGCCACCAGGACAGGGGCCCAGCCCCAGCATTTT
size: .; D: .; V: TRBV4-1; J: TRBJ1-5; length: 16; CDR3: CASSDARGMSNQPQHF; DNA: TGCGCCAGCAGCGACGCCAGAGGAATGAGCAATCAGCCCCAGCATTTT